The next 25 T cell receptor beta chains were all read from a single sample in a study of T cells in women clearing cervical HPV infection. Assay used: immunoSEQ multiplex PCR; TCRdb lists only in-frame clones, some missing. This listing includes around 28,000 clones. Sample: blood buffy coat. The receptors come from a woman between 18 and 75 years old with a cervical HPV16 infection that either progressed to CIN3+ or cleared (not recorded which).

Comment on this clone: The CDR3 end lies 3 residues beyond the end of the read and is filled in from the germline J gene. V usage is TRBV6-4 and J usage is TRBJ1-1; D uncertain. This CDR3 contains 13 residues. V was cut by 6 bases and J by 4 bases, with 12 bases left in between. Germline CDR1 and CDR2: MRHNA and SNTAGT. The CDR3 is CASSPQETTEAFF. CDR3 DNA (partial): TGTGCCAGCAGCCCCCAGGAGACCACTGAA.

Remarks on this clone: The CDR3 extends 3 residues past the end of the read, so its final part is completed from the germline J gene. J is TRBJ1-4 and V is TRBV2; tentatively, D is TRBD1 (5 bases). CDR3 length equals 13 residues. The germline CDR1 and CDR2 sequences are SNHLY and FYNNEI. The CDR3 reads CASRKDGFGALFF. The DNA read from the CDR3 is TGTGCCAGCAGAAAGGACGGTTTTGGGGCA.

CDR3 DNA, as far as it was read: TGTGCCAGTAGTACAAACAGGGCCGTGGTC. Translating it yields CASSTNRAVV. The CDR3 in its entirety is CASSTNRAVVYTF. The V gene is TRBV19, the J gene TRBJ1-2, with TRBD1 as a possible D gene (6 bases). The read falls 3 residues short of the CDR3 end, and the missing part is taken from the germline J gene. Germline lookup yields CDR1 LNHDA and CDR2 SQIVND (reference sequence). The CDR3 spans 13 residues.

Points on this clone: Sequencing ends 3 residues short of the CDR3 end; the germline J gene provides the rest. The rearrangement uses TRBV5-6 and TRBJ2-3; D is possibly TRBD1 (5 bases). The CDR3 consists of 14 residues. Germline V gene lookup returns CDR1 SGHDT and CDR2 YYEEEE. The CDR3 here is CASSLEQAFETQYF. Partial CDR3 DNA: TGTGCCAGCAGCTTAGAACAGGCTTTTGAGACG.

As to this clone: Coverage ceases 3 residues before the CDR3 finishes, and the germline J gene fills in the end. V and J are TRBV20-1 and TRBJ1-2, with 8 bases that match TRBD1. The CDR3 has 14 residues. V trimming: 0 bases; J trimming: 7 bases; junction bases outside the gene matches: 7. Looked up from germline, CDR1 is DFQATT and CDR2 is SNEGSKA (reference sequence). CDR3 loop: CSAREQGAEGGYTF. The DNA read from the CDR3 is TGCAGTGCTAGAGAGCAGGGGGCGGAGGGTGGC.

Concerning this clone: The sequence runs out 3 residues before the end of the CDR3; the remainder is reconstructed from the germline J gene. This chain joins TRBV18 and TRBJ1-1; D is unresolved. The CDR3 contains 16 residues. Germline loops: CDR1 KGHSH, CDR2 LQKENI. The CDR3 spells CASSPTSGEITDTAFF. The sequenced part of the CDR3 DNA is TGTGCCAGCTCACCGACCAGCGGGGAAATTACAGATACG.

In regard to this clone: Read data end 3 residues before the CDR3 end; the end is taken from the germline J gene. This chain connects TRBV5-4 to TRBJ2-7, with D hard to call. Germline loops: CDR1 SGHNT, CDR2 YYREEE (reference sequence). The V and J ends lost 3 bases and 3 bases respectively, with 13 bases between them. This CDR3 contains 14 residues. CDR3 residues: CASSSPNGLYEQYF. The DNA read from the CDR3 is TGTGCCAGCAGCTCACCGAATGGCCTCTACGAG.

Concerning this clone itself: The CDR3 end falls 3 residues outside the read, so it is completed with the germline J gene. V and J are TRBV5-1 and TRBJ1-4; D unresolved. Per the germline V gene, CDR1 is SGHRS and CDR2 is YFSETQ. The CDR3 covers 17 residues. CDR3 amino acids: CASSLEIRGSYNSPLFF. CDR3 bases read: TGCGCCAGCAGCTTGGAAATCCGCGGTTCCTATAATTCACCA.

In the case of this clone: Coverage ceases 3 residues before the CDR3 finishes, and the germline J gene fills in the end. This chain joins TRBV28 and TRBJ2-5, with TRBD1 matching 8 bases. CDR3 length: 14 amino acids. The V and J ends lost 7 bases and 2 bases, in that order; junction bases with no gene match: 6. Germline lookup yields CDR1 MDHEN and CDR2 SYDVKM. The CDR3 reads CASTLTGVQETQYF. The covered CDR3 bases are TGTGCCAGCACCCTGACAGGGGTTCAAGAGACC.

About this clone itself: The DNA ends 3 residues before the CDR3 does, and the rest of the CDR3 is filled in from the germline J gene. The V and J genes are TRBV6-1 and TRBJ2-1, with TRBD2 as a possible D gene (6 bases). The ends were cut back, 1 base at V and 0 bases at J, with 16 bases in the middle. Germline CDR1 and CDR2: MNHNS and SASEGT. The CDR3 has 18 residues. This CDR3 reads CASSEERRGKSSYNEQFF. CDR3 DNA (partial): TGTGCCAGCAGTGAAGAACGGCGGGGCAAGAGCTCCTACAATGAG.

The CDR3 protein is CATSDRGQMTVTDTQYF. CDR3 DNA, as far as it was read: TGTGCCACCAGTGATAGGGGGCAAATGACTGTCACAGATACG. This chain links TRBV24-1 with TRBJ2-3; 7 nucleotides match TRBD1. The read terminates 3 residues before the CDR3 end, so the remaining end is supplied by the germline J gene. Germline CDR1 reads KGHDR; CDR2 reads SFDVKD. The CDR3 spans 17 residues. The V segment lost 3 bases and the J segment 2 bases; nucleotides outside the gene matches: 10.

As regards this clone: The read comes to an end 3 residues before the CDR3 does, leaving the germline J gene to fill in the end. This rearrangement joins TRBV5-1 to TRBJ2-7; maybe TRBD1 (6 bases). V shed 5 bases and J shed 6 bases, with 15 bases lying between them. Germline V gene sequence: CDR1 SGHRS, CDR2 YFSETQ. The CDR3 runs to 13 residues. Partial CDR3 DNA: TGCGCCAGCAGAGGAGCAGGGGTGGGCGAG. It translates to CASRGAGVGE. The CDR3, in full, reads CASRGAGVGEQYF.

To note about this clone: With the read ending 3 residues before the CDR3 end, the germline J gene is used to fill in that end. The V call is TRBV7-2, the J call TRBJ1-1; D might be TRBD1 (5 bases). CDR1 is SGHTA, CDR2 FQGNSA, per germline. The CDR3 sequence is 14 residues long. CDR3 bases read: TGTGCCAGCAGCGCAATAGCGGGGGGAGATACG. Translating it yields CASSAIAGGDT. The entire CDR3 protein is CASSAIAGGDTAFF.

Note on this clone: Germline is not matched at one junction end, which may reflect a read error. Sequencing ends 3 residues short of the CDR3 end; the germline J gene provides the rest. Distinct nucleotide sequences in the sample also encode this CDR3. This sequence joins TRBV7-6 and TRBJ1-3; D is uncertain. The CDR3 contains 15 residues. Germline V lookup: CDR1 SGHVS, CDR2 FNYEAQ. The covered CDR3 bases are TGTGCCAGCAGCCCCCGGGTCAGCTCTGGAAACACT. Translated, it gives CASSPRVSSGNT. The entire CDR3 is CASSPRVSSGNTIYF.

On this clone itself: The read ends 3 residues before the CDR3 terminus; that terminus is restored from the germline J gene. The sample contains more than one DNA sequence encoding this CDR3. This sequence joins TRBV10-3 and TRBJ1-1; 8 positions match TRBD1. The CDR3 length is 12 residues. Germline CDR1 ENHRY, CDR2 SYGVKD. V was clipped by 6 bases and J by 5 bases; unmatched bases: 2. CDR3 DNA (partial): TGTGCCATCAGCGGACAGGGAACTGAA. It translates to CAISGQGTE. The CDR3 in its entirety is CAISGQGTEAFF.

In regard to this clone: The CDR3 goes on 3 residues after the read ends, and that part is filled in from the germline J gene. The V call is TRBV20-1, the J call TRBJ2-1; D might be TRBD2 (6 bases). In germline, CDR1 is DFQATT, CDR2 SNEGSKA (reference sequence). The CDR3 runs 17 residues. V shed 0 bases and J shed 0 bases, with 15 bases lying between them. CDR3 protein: CSARDWGGASSYNEQFF. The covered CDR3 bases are TGCAGTGCTAGAGATTGGGGCGGGGCAAGCTCCTACAATGAG.

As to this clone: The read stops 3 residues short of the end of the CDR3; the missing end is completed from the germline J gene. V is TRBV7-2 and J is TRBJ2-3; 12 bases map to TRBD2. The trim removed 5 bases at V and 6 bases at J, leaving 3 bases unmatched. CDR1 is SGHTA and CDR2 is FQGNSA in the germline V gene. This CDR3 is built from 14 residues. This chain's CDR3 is CASSIGLAGDTQYF. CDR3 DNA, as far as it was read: TGTGCCAGCAGCATTGGACTAGCGGGGGATACG.

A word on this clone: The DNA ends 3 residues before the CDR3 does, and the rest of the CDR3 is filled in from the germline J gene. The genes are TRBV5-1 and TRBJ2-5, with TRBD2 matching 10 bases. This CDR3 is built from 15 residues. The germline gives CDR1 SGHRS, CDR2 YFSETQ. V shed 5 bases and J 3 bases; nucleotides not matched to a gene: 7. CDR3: CASRRAGGEEETQYF. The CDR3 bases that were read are TGCGCCAGCAGGCGAGCGGGAGGGGAGGAAGAGACC.

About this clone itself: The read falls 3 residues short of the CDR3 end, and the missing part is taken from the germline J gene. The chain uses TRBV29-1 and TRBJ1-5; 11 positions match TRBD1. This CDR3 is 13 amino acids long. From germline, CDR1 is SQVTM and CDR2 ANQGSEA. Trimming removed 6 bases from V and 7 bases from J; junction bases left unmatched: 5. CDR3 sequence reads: CSVWDRGGQPQHF. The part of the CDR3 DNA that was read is TGCAGCGTCTGGGACAGGGGGGGACAGCCC.

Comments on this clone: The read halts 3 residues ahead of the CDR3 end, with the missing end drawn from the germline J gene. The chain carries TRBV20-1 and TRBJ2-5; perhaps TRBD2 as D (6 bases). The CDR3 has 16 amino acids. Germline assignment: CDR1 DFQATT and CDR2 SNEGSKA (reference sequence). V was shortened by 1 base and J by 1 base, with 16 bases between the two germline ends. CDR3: CSARAFRGGFQETQYF. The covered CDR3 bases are TGCAGTGCTAGAGCCTTTCGTGGGGGGTTCCAAGAGACC.

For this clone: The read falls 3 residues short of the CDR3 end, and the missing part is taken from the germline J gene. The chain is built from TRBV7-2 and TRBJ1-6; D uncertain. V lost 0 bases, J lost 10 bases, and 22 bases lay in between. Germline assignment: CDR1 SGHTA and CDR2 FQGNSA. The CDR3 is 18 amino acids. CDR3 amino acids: CASSLARIARAGSSPLHF. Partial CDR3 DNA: TGTGCCAGCAGCTTAGCGCGGATCGCGCGGGCAGGTAGCTCACCC.

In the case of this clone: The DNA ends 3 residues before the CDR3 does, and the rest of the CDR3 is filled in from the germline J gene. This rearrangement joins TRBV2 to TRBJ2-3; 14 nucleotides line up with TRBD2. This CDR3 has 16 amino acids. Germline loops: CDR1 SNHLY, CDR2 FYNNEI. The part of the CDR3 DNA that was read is TGTGCCAGCAGGCGAGGACTAGCGGGGGGTAGGGAGACG. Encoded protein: CASRRGLAGGRET. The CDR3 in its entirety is CASRRGLAGGRETQYF.

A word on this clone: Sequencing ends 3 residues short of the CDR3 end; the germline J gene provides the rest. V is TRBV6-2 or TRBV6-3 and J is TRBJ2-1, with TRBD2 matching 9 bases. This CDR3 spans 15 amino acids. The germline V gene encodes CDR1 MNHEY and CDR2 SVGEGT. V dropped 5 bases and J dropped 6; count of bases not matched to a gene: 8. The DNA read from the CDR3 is TGTGCCAGCAGTGACGCGGGACTAGCAATCAATGAG. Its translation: CASSDAGLAINE. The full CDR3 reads CASSDAGLAINEQFF.

The CDR3 region is CAWSWLNNEQFF. CDR3 DNA, as far as it was read: TGTGCCTGGAGTTGGCTCAACAATGAG. V gene TRBV30 combines with J gene TRBJ2-1; D not resolved. The read gets to within 3 residues of the CDR3 end, and the germline J gene fills in the rest. Germline V gene sequence: CDR1 GTSNPN, CDR2 SVGIG (reference sequence). There are 12 residues in the CDR3. The V and J ends lost 2 bases and 5 bases respectively, with 7 bases between them.

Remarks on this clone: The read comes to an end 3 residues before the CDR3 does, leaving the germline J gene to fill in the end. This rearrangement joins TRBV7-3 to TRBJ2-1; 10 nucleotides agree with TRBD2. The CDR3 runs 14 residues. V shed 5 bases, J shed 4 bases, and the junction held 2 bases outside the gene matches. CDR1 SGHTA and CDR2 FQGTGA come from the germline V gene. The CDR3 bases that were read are TGTGCCAGCAGCCGAGCGGGAGGGTACAATGAG. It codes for CASSRAGGYNE. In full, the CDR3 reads CASSRAGGYNEQFF. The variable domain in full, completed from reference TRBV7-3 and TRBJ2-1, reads GAGVSQTPSNKVTEKGKYVELRCDPISGHTALYWYRQSLGQGPEFLIYFQGTGAADDSGLPNDRFFAVRPEGSVSTLKIQRTERGDSAVYLCASSRAGGYNEQFFGPGTRLTVL.